This TCR beta chain was identified in a study of response to subunit inactivated influenza vaccine (dated by TCRdb to the late 2010s). With regard to the full study: To follow how T cells responded to a trivalent subunit inactivated influenza vaccine, the researchers relied on deep quantitative profiling of the T cell receptor repertoire.

Library preparation employed RT-PCR. Sequencing relied on an Illumina HiSeq 2500. TCRdb trimmed the raw reads at Q25, called clones with MiXCR and kept productive beta chains. Every CDR3 protein is listed once, alongside the most common genes and DNA of its rows. For this sample there are about 540,000 distinct CDR3 sequences; 12% to 15% appear just once. The top ten clonotypes cover around 10% of the sample. Broader findings and caveats from the paper: The authors suggested that each seasonal influenza vaccination may recruit only a limited number of new T cells.

Regarding this clonotype: Its antigen is still unknown. Per-base quality was not reported, and no clone a single base away is much larger than it.

The CDR1 and CDR2 encoded by the germline V gene (reference sequence) are SEHNR and FQNEAQ. The CDR3 sequence holds 15 residues, the cysteine and phenylalanine included. Only the CDR3 DNA is retained, 45 bases long and in frame from the first base. The trim is 2 bases for V and 5 bases for J, with a gap of 12 bases between the germline ends. The specimen was PBMCs from blood, collected about 13 days after vaccination. The rearrangement combines TRBV7-9 with TRBJ2-2, with no confident D gene call. The receptor comes from a man aged 50-59 years who received an inactivated influenza vaccine. Donor details come from another sample of the same person, matched by shared clones. The CDR3 has the sequence CASSLKGPETGELFF. The bases are TGTGCCAGCAGCTTAAAAGGGCCTGAGACCGGGGAGCTGTTTTTT.